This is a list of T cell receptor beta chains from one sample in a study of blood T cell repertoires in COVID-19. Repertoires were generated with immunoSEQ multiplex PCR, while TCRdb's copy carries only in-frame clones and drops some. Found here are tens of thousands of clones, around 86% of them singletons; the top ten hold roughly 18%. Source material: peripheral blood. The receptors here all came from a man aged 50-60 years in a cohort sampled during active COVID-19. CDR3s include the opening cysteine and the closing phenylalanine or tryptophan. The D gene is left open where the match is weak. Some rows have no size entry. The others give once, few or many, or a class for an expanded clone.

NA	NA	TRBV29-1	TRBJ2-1	TGCAGCGTTGGGCAGCGGAACAATGAGCAGTTCTTC	CSVGQRNNEQFF
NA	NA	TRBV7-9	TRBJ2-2	TGTGCCAGCAGCCCCCCCACGGGCACCGGGGAGCTGTTTTTT	CASSPPTGTGELFF
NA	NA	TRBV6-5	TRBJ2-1	TGTGCCAGACCAGGGGAGCCGGGCCCCTACAATGAGCAGTTCTTC	CARPGEPGPYNEQFF
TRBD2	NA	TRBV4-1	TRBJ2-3	TGCGCCAGCAGCCTCCGCACCGGGACTAGCGGGAGTTGGGGCACAGATACGCAGTATTTT	CASSLRTGTSGSWGTDTQYF
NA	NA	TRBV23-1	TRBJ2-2	TGCGCCAGCAGTCAGTCGGACACTCGTAGGAGTACCGGGGAGCTGTTTTTT	CASSQSDTRRSTGELFF
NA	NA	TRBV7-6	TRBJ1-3	TGTGCCAGCAGCTTTATGTACACTTCAGGCAGAGACTCTGGAAACACCATATATTTT	CASSFMYTSGRDSGNTIYF
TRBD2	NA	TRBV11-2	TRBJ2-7	TGTGCCAGCAGCTTACAGGCGGGGGGAACCTCCTACGAGCAGTACTTC	CASSLQAGGTSYEQYF
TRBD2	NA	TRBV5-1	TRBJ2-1	TGCGCCAGCAGCTTGCCGAGCGGGGGGGCCGATGAGCAGTTCTTC	CASSLPSGGADEQFF
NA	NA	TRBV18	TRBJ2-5	TGTGCCAGCTCACCTGTAGTGGAGACCCAGTACTTC	CASSPVVETQYF
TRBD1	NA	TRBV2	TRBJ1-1	TGTGCCAGCAGTGAATTAGGACAGGGCACTGAAGCTTTCTTT	CASSELGQGTEAFF
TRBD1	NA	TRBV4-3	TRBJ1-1	TGCGCCAGCAGCCAAGACGGCGGGACAGGGGCGGCTGAAGCTTTCTTT	CASSQDGGTGAAEAFF
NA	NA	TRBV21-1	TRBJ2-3	TGTGCCAGCAGCAAAAGGCCCGCTAGCGGGAACACAGATACGCAGTATTTT	CASSKRPASGNTDTQYF
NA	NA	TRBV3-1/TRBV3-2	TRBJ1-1	TGTGCCAGCAGCCAAGTAGGACTAACTGAAGCTTTCTTT	CASSQVGLTEAFF
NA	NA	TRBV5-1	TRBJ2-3	TGCGCCAGCAGCTTGTTTGAGGCTCCTAGCACAGATACGCAGTATTTT	CASSLFEAPSTDTQYF
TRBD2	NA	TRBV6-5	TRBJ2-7	TGTGCCAGCAGTCCCCTAGCGGTCATCGCCTACGAGCAGTACTTC	CASSPLAVIAYEQYF
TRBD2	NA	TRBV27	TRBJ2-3	TGTGCCAGCAGTCCTGGGCGCCTAGCGGGGGGGCAGTCGCAGTATTTT	CASSPGRLAGGQSQYF
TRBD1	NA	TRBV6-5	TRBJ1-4	TGTGCCAGTTTGGACAGGCTGTATGAAAAACTGTTTTTT	CASLDRLYEKLFF
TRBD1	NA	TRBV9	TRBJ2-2	TGTGCCAGCAGCGTAGGAGGGGGCCCCACCGGGGAGCTGTTTTTT	CASSVGGGPTGELFF
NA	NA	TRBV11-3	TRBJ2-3	TGTGCCAGCAGCTTAGATCTGAGTTATACGCAGTATTTT	CASSLDLSYTQYF
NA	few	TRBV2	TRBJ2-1	TGTGCCAGCAGCAACAGGGAGGGCAATGAGCAGTTCTTC	CASSNREGNEQFF
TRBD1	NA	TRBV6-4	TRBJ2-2	TGTGCCAGCCCGCGACAGGGGTACACCGGGGAGCTGTTTTTT	CASPRQGYTGELFF
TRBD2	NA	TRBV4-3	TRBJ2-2	TGCGCCAGCAGCCCCGGGGGAGCGGGGGGGCCTGAGGAGCTGTTTTTT	CASSPGGAGGPEELFF